The text below deals with one T cell receptor beta chain. Its antigen is currently unknown. The data were obtained in a study of immune evolution from preneoplasia to lung adenocarcinoma. Study-wide findings and caveats: Highest clonality occurred in KRAS-mutant, not EGFR-mutant or double wild-type, nodules.

The CDR3 covers 16 residues. Germline-derived CDR1 and CDR2 are MDHEN and SYDVKM. Trimming pared 7 bases from V and 0 bases from J, leaving 18 bases between. TCRdb keeps only in-frame clones here, not all; method: immunoSEQ multiplex PCR. The profile shows around 6,000 clones, over 60% of them singletons. Two lung cancer pathologists independently confirmed each histologic diagnosis. The sample comprised FFPE minimally invasive lung adenocarcinoma tissue. The chain links TRBV28 to TRBJ1-1; unclear D gene. The origin of this receptor is a person aged 55-85 years with lung adenocarcinoma. The CDR3, as DNA: TGTGCCAGCACCCCCCTCATCTGGGTTATGAACACTGAAGCTTTCTTT. The encoded protein is CASTPLIWVMNTEAFF.